The entry below describes one T cell receptor beta chain. Libraries were prepared by immunoSEQ multiplex PCR; TCRdb keeps only in-frame clonotypes and omits some of them. Altogether roughly 99,000 clones are present, 82% being singletons, with the ten largest covering 2%. These data are taken from a study of control samples from healthy donors and cancer patients. This CDR3 has 14 residues. V trimming: 6 bases; J trimming: 0 bases; junction bases outside the gene matches: 4. Germline-derived CDR1 and CDR2 are SQVTM and ANQGSEA. This clonotype was obtained from a man between 60 and 75 years old in good health. Specimen: blood. The V call is TRBV29-1, the J call TRBJ2-7; 11 bases are shared with TRBD2. The CDR3 sequence: CSVASGGSSYEQYF. CDR3 DNA sequence: TGCAGCGTGGCTAGCGGGGGGTCCTCCTACGAGCAGTACTTC.